These 11 T cell receptor beta chains were all obtained from the same sample, sequenced in a study of shared clonotypes between healthy human individuals. The protocol was immunoSEQ multiplex PCR, while the TCRdb copy is restricted to in-frame clones and leaves out a portion. The data hold about 1.5 million clones, with approximately 98% observed a single time. What was sequenced was naive CD4+ T cells sorted from blood. Subset: CD45RA+ positively selected. These receptors all come from a man aged 30-40 years in good health.

The chain carries TRBV5-1 and TRBJ2-1; D call uncertain. Trimming shortened V by 7 bases and J by 0 bases, and 8 bases separated the two germline ends. CDR3 length equals 13 residues. Looked up from germline, CDR1 is SGHRS and CDR2 is YFSETQ. This CDR3 is CASSATSYNEQFF. The CDR3 DNA sequence: TGCGCCAGCTCGGCAACCTCCTACAATGAGCAGTTCTTC.

This chain links TRBV5-1 with TRBJ1-5; the D gene is possibly TRBD1 (6 bases). Trimming stripped 0 bases from V and 4 bases from J, with 17 bases between. The length of the CDR3 is 17 residues. Germline V gene data show CDR1 as SGHRS and CDR2 as YFSETQ. Written as DNA, the CDR3 is TGCGCCAGCAGCTTGGGTCAGGGGAGGGATGGAAATCAGCCCCAGCATTTT. Amino acid sequence: CASSLGQGRDGNQPQHF.

This clone was seen once. This chain connects TRBV5-4 to TRBJ2-7; 8 nucleotides align to TRBD1. The CDR3 has 14 amino acids. The V gene's germline CDR1 is SGHNT and CDR2 YYREEE (reference sequence). V was pared by 3 bases and J by 2 bases, with 4 bases of the junction left unmatched. CDR3 sequence reads: CASSWDRLTYEQYF. CDR3 coding DNA: TGTGCCAGCAGCTGGGACAGGCTAACCTACGAGCAGTACTTC.

This chain connects TRBV30 to TRBJ1-2; no clear D gene. The length of the CDR3 is 14 residues. With 3 bases removed from V and 5 bases from J, the gap between germline ends came to 16 bases. Germline V gene sequence: CDR1 GTSNPN, CDR2 SVGIG (reference sequence). The CDR3 DNA reads as TGTGCCTGGAGAGTTTATCTAGGAGTTTATGGCTACACCTTC. It is translated as CAWRVYLGVYGYTF. The variable domain in full, completed from reference TRBV30 and TRBJ1-2, reads SQTIHQWPATLVQPVGSPLSLECTVEGTSNPNLYWYRQAAGRGLQLLFYSVGIGQISSEVPQNLSASRPQDRQFILSSKKLLLSDSGFYLCAWRVYLGVYGYTFGSGTRLTVV.

The rearrangement links TRBV7-9 to TRBJ2-6; D uncertain. This CDR3 is 16 amino acids long. Trimming removed 2 bases at V and 1 base at J, with 9 bases between. The V gene's germline CDR1 is SEHNR and CDR2 FQNEAQ (reference sequence). The CDR3 region has the DNA TGTGCCAGCAGCTTATATCTAGGGTCTGGGGCCAACGTCCTGACTTTC. This sequence encodes CASSLYLGSGANVLTF.

The V call is TRBV7-2, the J call TRBJ2-3; TRBD2 aligns across 9 bases. The CDR3 has 16 amino acids. The germline CDR1 and CDR2 sequences are SGHTA and FQGNSA. Trimming took 5 bases from V and 2 from J; bases not matched to a gene: 8. CDR3: CASSHRTSVNTDTQYF. CDR3 in DNA: TGTGCCAGCAGCCACCGGACTAGCGTGAACACAGATACGCAGTATTTT.

This clone has a single count. The chain joins TRBV6-1 to TRBJ2-7; D is possibly TRBD1 (5 bases). Germline V gene data show CDR1 as MNHNS and CDR2 as SASEGT. V was shortened by 4 bases and J by 3 bases, with 16 bases between the two germline ends. The CDR3 extends over 15 amino acids. The CDR3 sequence is CASSALTVLYYEQYF. The CDR3 nucleotides read TGTGCCAGCAGTGCATTGACAGTCCTCTACTACGAGCAGTACTTC.

The V and J genes are TRBV27 and TRBJ2-7; D remains ambiguous. Germline lookup yields CDR1 MNHEY and CDR2 SMNVEV (reference sequence). This CDR3 has 13 residues. V lost 5 bases, J lost 0 bases, and 8 bases lay in between. The CDR3 DNA sequence: TGTGCCAGCAGTACGGGCTTCTCCTACGAGCAGTACTTC. Translating gives CASSTGFSYEQYF.

The chain carries TRBV5-4 and TRBJ2-2; 9 positions match TRBD2. V lost 0 bases, J lost 3 bases, and 12 bases stayed unmatched. The V gene's germline CDR1 is SGHNT and CDR2 YYREEE (reference sequence). The CDR3 is made up of 19 amino acids. CDR3 in DNA: TGTGCCAGCAGCTTGGGGCTAGCGGGATTGTACCCCGACACCGGGGAGCTGTTTTTT. This translates into CASSLGLAGLYPDTGELFF.

V and J are TRBV19 and TRBJ2-2; 15 bases align to TRBD2. Germline CDR1 LNHDA, CDR2 SQIVND (reference sequence). J lost 6 bases, V lost 6 bases, and 5 bases had no gene match. This CDR3 spans 16 amino acids. The CDR3 reads CASRRGLAGGPGELFF. For the CDR3, the DNA is TGTGCCAGTAGGAGAGGACTAGCGGGAGGGCCCGGGGAGCTGTTTTTT.

This chain uses TRBV4-1 with TRBJ2-1; 7 bases are shared with TRBD2. Germline V gene data show CDR1 as MGHRA and CDR2 as YSYEKL. CDR3 length: 13 amino acids. V dropped 11 bases and J dropped 7; count of bases not matched to a gene: 11. CDR3 protein: CAGGGGPGNEQFF. The CDR3 DNA reads TGCGCCGGGGGGGGAGGGCCCGGTAATGAGCAGTTCTTC.